The present TCR beta chain was sequenced within a study of shared clonotypes between healthy human individuals. Across the study: Per donor, three plates held CD4 naive cells, three held CD4 memory, two held CD8 naive and one held CD8 memory.

The CDR3 is 15 residues long. J lost 0 bases, V lost 6 bases, and 5 bases had no gene match. Germline CDR1 LNHDA, CDR2 SQIVND (reference sequence). Naive CD8 cells comprised CD45RO-negative, CCR7-positively selected cells, excluding terminally differentiated effector memory CD45RA+ cells. Points on this clone: The antigen is not known.

Study-wide findings and caveats: Generally, estimated richness proved larger in naive subsets than it did in memory subsets. Non-shared clonotypes displayed generation probabilities falling below those of clonotypes present in all four donors.

Methods used by the authors: ImmunoSEQ sequences covered only the junction and lacked quality scores; filtering therefore differed. This table comes from immunoSEQ multiplex PCR, and its TCRdb copy is limited to in-frame clones, with some not included. V and J calls and clone size are given by that table; D and trimming were obtained from the DNA. The profile shows about 820,000 clones, 80% to 95% of them singletons. This receptor was obtained from a man between 25 and 39 years old in good health. The sample taken for sequencing was naive CD8+ T cells sorted from blood. This chain links TRBV19 with TRBJ2-7, with 10 bases lining up with TRBD2. The CDR3 nucleotides are TGTGCCAGTAGCCCTAGCGGGAGAGTCTCCTACGAGCAGTACTTC. This translates into CASSPSGRVSYEQYF. The full variable domain, in which reference TRBV19 and TRBJ2-7 provide the parts outside the CDR3, is DGGITQSPKYLFRKEGQNVTLSCEQNLNHDAMYWYRQDPGQGLRLIYYSQIVNDFQKGDIAEGYSVSREKKESFPLTVTSAQKNPTAFYLCASSPSGRVSYEQYFGPGTRLTVT.